Listed here are 32 T cell receptor beta chains from one sample, sequenced in a study of response to subunit inactivated influenza vaccine. TCRdb re-derived calls from the RT-PCR reads in MiXCR, one entry per CDR3 protein. The data show more than 700,000 distinct CDR3 sequences, approximately 21% seen once. Sequencing used PBMCs from blood, obtained 5 days after vaccination. The receptor source for this set is a man in his forties or fifties who received an inactivated influenza vaccine.

CDR3 residues: CSVVGTSGRRASYEQYF. DNA for the CDR3: TGCAGCGTTGTAGGGACTAGCGGGAGGCGAGCCTCCTACGAGCAGTACTTC. This sequence joins TRBV29-1 and TRBJ2-7; 15 bases are a match to TRBD2. CDR3 length: 17 residues. The V gene's germline CDR1 is SQVTM and CDR2 ANQGSEA. The V and J ends lost 4 bases and 0 bases, in that order; junction bases with no gene match: 7.

The rearrangement links TRBV7-9 to TRBJ2-5; 7 nucleotides line up with TRBD2. V gave up 4 bases and J gave up 1 base; unmatched junction bases: 3. The germline gives CDR1 SEHNR, CDR2 FQNEAQ (reference sequence). The CDR3 consists of 14 residues. For the CDR3, the DNA is TGTGCCAGCAGCTCCCGGACTAGCCAAGAGACCCAGTACTTC. Amino acids: CASSSRTSQETQYF. The variable domain in full, completed from reference TRBV7-9 and TRBJ2-5, reads DTGVSQNPRHKITKRGQNVTFRCDPISEHNRLYWYRQTLGQGPEFLTYFQNEAQLEKSRLLSDRFSAERPKGSFSTLEIQRTEQGDSAMYLCASSSRTSQETQYFGPGTRLLVL.

This clonotype was counted between two and nine times. The chain is built from TRBV15 and TRBJ2-7; D gene unclear. Germline lookup yields CDR1 LNHNV and CDR2 YYDKDF (reference sequence). The V gene lost 0 bases and the J gene lost 1 base, with 10 bases spanning the gap. CDR3 length: 15 amino acids. The CDR3 is CATSRDFGGSYEQYF. In nucleotides, the CDR3 is TGTGCCACCAGCAGAGATTTCGGCGGATCCTACGAGCAGTACTTC.

The chain employs TRBV20-1 and TRBJ2-1, with 9 nucleotides matching TRBD2. The V gene's germline CDR1 is DFQATT and CDR2 SNEGSKA (reference sequence). The ends lost 0 bases at V and 3 bases at J; junction bases unmatched: 3. This CDR3 comprises 15 residues. The chain's CDR3 is CSARDLAGLYNEQFF. DNA for the CDR3: TGCAGTGCTAGAGATCTAGCGGGGCTCTACAATGAGCAGTTCTTC.

The chain combines TRBV7-3 with TRBJ2-7; D uncertain. Trimming removed 0 bases at V and 4 bases at J, with 13 bases between. This CDR3 contains 15 residues. CDR1 SGHTA and CDR2 FQGTGA come from the germline V gene. DNA for the CDR3: TGTGCCAGCAGCTTAACGGCTACTCCCCAATACGAGCAGTACTTC. Translating gives CASSLTATPQYEQYF.

This clonotype was counted only a few times. This rearrangement joins TRBV15 to TRBJ2-7; D not resolved. CDR1 and CDR2 (germline): LNHNV, YYDKDF (reference sequence). V was trimmed by 2 bases and J by 5 bases, leaving 7 bases between them. CDR3 length: 12 residues. Here the CDR3 DNA reads TGTGCCACCAGCAGACAGGACCACGAGCAGTACTTC. Its translation is CATSRQDHEQYF.

This clonotype was counted a few times. The chain joins TRBV6-5 to TRBJ1-3; 7 bases agree with TRBD1. Trimming cost V 4 bases and J 3 bases; bases outside gene matches: 15. In germline, CDR1 is MNHEY, CDR2 SVGAGI. CDR3 size: 18 residues. The DNA for the CDR3 is TGTGCCAGCAGTTTGTTGACAGGGCCCCACCGGGATGGAAACACCATATATTTT. Its translation is CASSLLTGPHRDGNTIYF.

Comment on this clonotype: This clone may be a read error of a much larger clone one base away. This chain joins TRBV7-2 and TRBJ2-1; D remains ambiguous. Trimming took 7 bases from V and 7 from J, leaving 5 bases between them. This CDR3 comprises 10 residues. The V gene's germline CDR1 is SGHTA and CDR2 FQGNSA. Written as DNA, the CDR3 is TGTGCCAGCAACTCAAATGAGCAGTTCTTC. Residues: CASNSNEQFF.

This clonotype was recorded a few times. This chain uses TRBV20-1 with TRBJ2-3; 9 bases agree with TRBD1. CDR1 DFQATT and CDR2 SNEGSKA come from the germline V gene (reference sequence). Losses at the gene ends were 3 bases for V and 0 bases for J; bases not matched to a gene: 1. The CDR3 has 14 amino acids. CDR3 loop: CSASGTGSTDTQYF. CDR3 bases: TGCAGTGCTAGTGGGACAGGGAGCACAGATACGCAGTATTTT.

The rearrangement uses TRBV2 and TRBJ2-1; perhaps TRBD1 as D (6 bases). The V end lost 1 base, the J end lost 10 bases, and 11 bases lay between the germline ends. Germline V lookup: CDR1 SNHLY, CDR2 FYNNEI. The CDR3 runs to 13 residues. Here the CDR3 DNA reads TGTGCCAGCAGTGAAGATAGGGACACAGAGCAGTTCTTC. Encoded protein: CASSEDRDTEQFF.

This clonotype showed up just a few times. The V and J genes are TRBV25-1 and TRBJ1-3; D ambiguous. In germline, CDR1 is MGHDK, CDR2 SYGVNS. Trimming removed 2 bases from V and 0 bases from J, with 11 bases in between. This CDR3 is built from 16 residues. CDR3 amino acids: CASSEPDGFSGNTIYF. Written as DNA, the CDR3 is TGTGCCAGCAGTGAACCCGACGGATTCTCTGGAAACACCATATATTTT.

The V and J genes are TRBV12-3 or TRBV12-4 and TRBJ1-5, with D uncertain. V shed 2 bases and J shed 9 bases, with 17 bases lying between them. This CDR3 comprises 15 residues. This CDR3 is CASSLSVTSVLPQHF. CDR3 sequence (DNA): TGTGCCAGCAGTTTATCAGTGACCTCAGTTCTGCCCCAGCATTTT.

This chain connects TRBV12-3 or TRBV12-4 to TRBJ2-1; D gene uncertain. The CDR3 is 15 amino acids. Trimming took 7 bases from V and 2 from J, leaving 15 bases between them. DNA of the CDR3: TGTGCCAGCAACCTGCCGGATAGGCCCTACAATGAGCAGTTCTTC. Its translation: CASNLPDRPYNEQFF.

This clonotype was picked up many times. The V call is TRBV5-1, the J call TRBJ2-7; tentatively, D is TRBD2 (6 bases). Trimming left V 4 bases short and J 3 bases short, with 11 bases between. CDR1 is SGHRS, CDR2 YFSETQ, per germline. There are 13 residues in the CDR3. In DNA form, the CDR3 reads TGCGCCAGCAGCACGGGGACTGGCTACGAGCAGTACTTC. Translated: CASSTGTGYEQYF.

V and J are TRBV4-2 and TRBJ2-3; D gene uncertain. The CDR3 sequence is 15 residues long. Germline-derived CDR1 and CDR2 are LGHNA and YNFKEQ. Trimming took 4 bases from V and 3 from J, leaving 14 bases between them. The CDR3 sequence: CASSPHRSRTDTQYF. The CDR3, as DNA: TGTGCCAGCAGCCCCCATAGGAGCAGGACAGATACGCAGTATTTT.

This rearrangement joins TRBV20-1 to TRBJ2-3, with TRBD2 matching 8 bases. CDR1 is DFQATT and CDR2 is SNEGSKA in the germline V gene (reference sequence). The CDR3 length is 15 residues. Trimming took 4 bases from V and 3 from J; bases not matched to a gene: 9. Written as DNA, the CDR3 is TGCAGTGCTAAAACCCTCGGGGGGGGAACAGATACGCAGTATTTT. Encoded protein: CSAKTLGGGTDTQYF.

This chain connects TRBV12-3 or TRBV12-4 to TRBJ1-1; 9 positions agree with TRBD1. The CDR3 spans 14 residues. J lost 7 bases, V lost 6 bases, and 9 bases had no gene match. The CDR3 sequence: CASRDLDRGHEAFF. The CDR3 nucleotides read TGTGCCAGCAGGGACCTGGACAGGGGACATGAAGCTTTCTTT.

This clonotype has only a few counts. The chain is built from TRBV20-1 and TRBJ2-7; D is perhaps TRBD2 (5 bases). Germline V gene data show CDR1 as DFQATT and CDR2 as SNEGSKA (reference sequence). This CDR3 contains 14 residues. V was shortened by 5 bases and J by 2 bases, with 16 bases between the two germline ends. The CDR3 DNA is TGCAGTGCTGCCACGACCAGCGGAGCCTACGAGCAGTACTTC. Its protein is CSAATTSGAYEQYF.

This rearrangement joins TRBV6-4 to TRBJ1-1, with 7 positions matching TRBD1. The germline V gene has CDR1 MRHNA and CDR2 SNTAGT. V gave up 0 bases and J gave up 2 bases; unmatched junction bases: 6. This CDR3 is 16 amino acids long. The CDR3 here is CASSDSGRGRNTEAFF. CDR3 coding DNA: TGTGCCAGCAGTGACTCGGGCAGGGGGAGAAACACTGAAGCTTTCTTT.

This sequence joins TRBV7-8 and TRBJ2-1; 12 bases map to TRBD2. The CDR3 extends over 19 amino acids. Germline CDR1 SGHVS, CDR2 FQNEAQ. V dropped 1 base and J dropped 0; count of bases not matched to a gene: 7. This CDR3 reads CASSLDGTSGFSSYNEQFF. In nucleotides, the CDR3 is TGTGCCAGCAGCTTAGATGGGACTAGCGGGTTTAGCTCCTACAATGAGCAGTTCTTC.

The chain recombines TRBV30 with TRBJ2-1, with TRBD2 identical over 13 bases. J lost 6 bases, V lost 3 bases, and 11 bases had no gene match. The CDR3 covers 17 residues. CDR1 GTSNPN and CDR2 SVGIG come from the germline V gene (reference sequence). CDR3 protein: CAWSVSGLAGVINEQFF. The CDR3 nucleotides are TGTGCCTGGAGCGTTTCTGGACTAGCGGGAGTGATCAATGAGCAGTTCTTC.

The V call is TRBV18, the J call TRBJ2-2; the match to TRBD1 covers 9 bases. J was trimmed by 1 base and V by 3 bases; bases with no gene match: 9. The germline gives CDR1 KGHSH, CDR2 LQKENI. The CDR3 runs 18 residues. The CDR3 DNA reads TGTGCCAGCTCACCGAAGGGACAGGGACGGATGAACACCGGGGAGCTGTTTTTT. Amino acid sequence: CASSPKGQGRMNTGELFF.

The V and J genes are TRBV7-6 and TRBJ2-5; the match to TRBD2 covers 12 bases. The V gene's germline CDR1 is SGHVS and CDR2 FNYEAQ. V shed 3 bases, J shed 2 bases, and the junction held 4 bases outside the gene matches. This CDR3 is built from 16 residues. CDR3 protein: CASSFAGLAGQETQYF. CDR3 nucleotide sequence: TGTGCCAGCAGCTTCGCAGGACTAGCGGGGCAAGAGACCCAGTACTTC.

This clonotype has only a few counts. This CDR3 reads CSVEDPMSGSRETQYF. For the CDR3, the DNA is TGCAGCGTTGAAGATCCGATGTCCGGGTCTCGGGAGACCCAGTACTTC. The chain links TRBV29-1 to TRBJ2-5; no reliable D call. Germline V lookup: CDR1 SQVTM, CDR2 ANQGSEA. The V gene lost 0 bases and the J gene lost 5 bases, with 19 bases spanning the gap. This CDR3 region has 16 residues.

DNA for the CDR3: TGCGCCAGCAAAGCCAGGAGTACAACCTACGAGCAGTACTTC. This codes for CASKARSTTYEQYF. This sequence joins TRBV5-1 and TRBJ2-7; no clear D. CDR3 length: 14 residues. The germline V gene encodes CDR1 SGHRS and CDR2 YFSETQ. With 6 bases removed from V and 2 bases from J, the gap between germline ends came to 15 bases. The full variable domain, its missing parts supplied by reference TRBV5-1 and TRBJ2-7, is KAGVTQTPRYLIKTRGQQVTLSCSPISGHRSVSWYQQTPGQGLQFLFEYFSETQRNKGNFPGRFSGRQFSNSRSEMNVSTLELGDSALYLCASKARSTTYEQYFGPGTRLTVT.

This clonotype was recorded many times. This sequence joins TRBV6-1 and TRBJ2-3; 10 bases map to TRBD2. The CDR3 has 17 amino acids. V was clipped by 5 bases and J by 1 base; unmatched bases: 9. Germline loops: CDR1 MNHNS, CDR2 SASEGT. CDR3: CASSPIPGTSGTDTQYF. The CDR3 nucleotides are TGTGCCAGCAGTCCGATTCCGGGGACTAGCGGCACAGATACGCAGTATTTT.

This clonotype was picked up a small number of times. The chain carries TRBV10-3 and TRBJ1-6; D possibly corresponds to TRBD1 (6 bases). This CDR3 region has 15 residues. Trimming took 6 bases from V and 4 from J, leaving 13 bases between them. CDR1 and CDR2 (germline): ENHRY, SYGVKD. The CDR3 loop is CAIRAGTSYNSPLHF. The CDR3 DNA sequence: TGTGCCATCAGAGCAGGGACATCTTATAATTCACCCCTCCACTTT.

About this clonotype: Germline is not matched at one junction end, which may reflect a read error. The chain links TRBV10-3 to TRBJ2-1; 8 positions agree with TRBD2. CDR1 and CDR2 from the germline V gene are ENHRY and SYGVKD. This CDR3 spans 13 amino acids. The CDR3 sequence is CAISEKKSTGGVF. The CDR3 DNA follows: TGTGCCATCAGTGAGAAGAAAAGTACCGGGGGGGTCTTC.

V and J are TRBV18 and TRBJ2-1; D gene unclear. The CDR3 is 13 residues long. Germline V lookup: CDR1 KGHSH, CDR2 LQKENI. V lost 0 bases to trimming and J lost 7 bases, with 7 bases between them. The CDR3 region is CASSPPILNEQFF. CDR3 DNA: TGTGCCAGCTCACCACCGATCTTGAATGAGCAGTTCTTC.

This clonotype was recorded only once. This chain uses TRBV19 with TRBJ2-1; D uncertain. CDR1 and CDR2 (germline): LNHDA, SQIVND (reference sequence). V lost 3 bases and J 5 bases, leaving 11 bases between the germline ends. The length of the CDR3 is 14 residues. The CDR3 loop reads CASSIVGWNNEQFF. CDR3 DNA: TGTGCCAGTAGTATTGTGGGCTGGAACAATGAGCAGTTCTTC.

This clonotype was seen a handful of times. This chain connects TRBV5-1 to TRBJ2-7, with TRBD2 matching 14 bases. The CDR3 loop spans 15 amino acids. Germline assignment: CDR1 SGHRS and CDR2 YFSETQ. Unmatched junction bases numbered 5, after V lost 3 bases and J lost 6 bases. The CDR3 here is CASSSRLAGGSEQYF. The CDR3 region has the DNA TGCGCCAGCAGCTCGAGACTAGCGGGGGGGTCCGAGCAGTACTTC.

The J gene is TRBJ1-5, the V gene TRBV4-1, with D possibly being TRBD1 (5 bases). V was shortened by 3 bases and J by 3 bases, with 12 bases between the two germline ends. CDR3 length equals 15 residues. From germline, CDR1 is MGHRA and CDR2 YSYEKL. The CDR3 DNA reads TGCGCCAGCAGCCACCCGGGACCGACCAATCAGCCCCAGCATTTT. This translates into CASSHPGPTNQPQHF.